The 27 T cell receptor beta chains in this list originate from one sample, sequenced in a study of T cells after posttransplantation cyclophosphamide. Sampled 1 year posttransplant, controls received myeloablative marrow transplants, methotrexate and a calcineurin inhibitor. The data were produced by immunoSEQ multiplex PCR, yet TCRdb's version contains in-frame clones alone and is incomplete. The table shows tens of thousands of clones, with about 90% occurring only once. Sample: PBMCs, taken after an allogeneic stem cell transplant with a calcineurin inhibitor and methotrexate. Receptors originate from a female patient aged 50-59 years who received an allogeneic stem cell transplant from an unrelated donor, was CMV-positive, and had chronic GVHD only. Certain T cells may be donor cells from the graft.

The chain joins TRBV7-9 to TRBJ1-6; weak D call: TRBD1 (5 bases). Trimming stripped 6 bases from V and 7 bases from J, with 13 bases between. Germline V lookup: CDR1 SEHNR, CDR2 FQNEAQ (reference sequence). This CDR3 comprises 14 residues. CDR3 loop: CASRRDLQNSPLHF. In nucleotides, the CDR3 is TGTGCCAGCAGACGGGACTTACAGAATTCACCCCTCCACTTT.

By frequency in the sample, this clone is medium-sized (0.01 to 0.1%). The V call is TRBV29-1, the J call TRBJ1-1, with TRBD1 matching over 10 bases. Germline-derived CDR1 and CDR2 are SQVTM and ANQGSEA. This CDR3 region has 14 residues. The J segment lost 1 base and the V segment lost 2 bases, leaving 1 base of the junction unmatched. The CDR3 sequence is CSVERTGGNTEAFF. The CDR3 coding sequence is TGCAGCGTTGAAAGGACAGGGGGGAACACTGAAGCTTTCTTT.

This chain connects TRBV7-9 to TRBJ2-2; TRBD2 matches at 8 bases. CDR1 SEHNR and CDR2 FQNEAQ come from the germline V gene (reference sequence). CDR3 length: 15 residues. J lost 6 bases, V lost 1 base, and 4 bases had no gene match. The CDR3 reads CASSLDGGRSGELFF. In DNA form, the CDR3 reads TGTGCCAGCAGCTTAGACGGCGGGAGGTCCGGGGAGCTGTTTTTT.

V is TRBV11-2 and J is TRBJ1-2, with 8 bases identical to TRBD1. The CDR3 covers 14 residues. Trimming removed 5 bases from V and 4 bases from J; junction bases left unmatched: 6. The germline gives CDR1 SGHAT, CDR2 FQNNGV. In DNA, the CDR3 is TGTGCCAGCAGCCCGGACAGGGTTGGCTATGGCTACACCTTC. Amino acid sequence: CASSPDRVGYGYTF. The full variable domain, its missing parts supplied by reference TRBV11-2 and TRBJ1-2, is EAGVAQSPRYKIIEKRQSVAFWCNPISGHATLYWYQQILGQGPKLLIQFQNNGVVDDSQLPKDRFSAERLKGVDSTLKIQPAKLEDSAVYLCASSPDRVGYGYTFGSGTRLTVV.

The chain has TRBV5-1 and TRBJ2-4; D remains unclear. The CDR3 sequence is 14 residues long. The germline V gene encodes CDR1 SGHRS and CDR2 YFSETQ. The V end was cut by 4 bases, the J end by 0 bases, with 8 bases between. The CDR3 nucleotides are TGCGCCAGCAGCGCGGAATTAGCCAAAAACATTCAGTACTTC. Protein: CASSAELAKNIQYF.

The V gene is TRBV18, the J gene TRBJ2-7; TRBD2 matches 12 bases. In germline, CDR1 is KGHSH, CDR2 LQKENI. V lost 4 bases, J lost 0 bases, and 1 base stayed unmatched. This CDR3 is built from 15 residues. The CDR3, as DNA: TGTGCCAGCTCACGGACTAGCGGGAACTCCTACGAGCAGTACTTC. Translating gives CASSRTSGNSYEQYF.

This clone was counted a single time. V and J are TRBV27 and TRBJ1-1; maybe TRBD1 (6 bases). The CDR3 length is 14 residues. V gave up 2 bases and J gave up 6 bases, with 13 bases separating them. CDR1 MNHEY and CDR2 SMNVEV come from the germline V gene (reference sequence). CDR3: CASSLQVQGAEAFF. The DNA of the CDR3 is TGTGCCAGCAGTTTACAGGTACAGGGCGCTGAAGCTTTCTTT.

The chain links TRBV7-9 to TRBJ1-1, with 11 bases lining up with TRBD1. CDR3 size: 15 residues. The germline V gene encodes CDR1 SEHNR and CDR2 FQNEAQ (reference sequence). V lost 1 base, J lost 5 bases, and 3 bases stayed unmatched. CDR3 amino acids: CASSLVGQGATEAFF. CDR3 coding DNA: TGTGCCAGCAGCTTAGTAGGACAGGGGGCAACTGAAGCTTTCTTT.

This sequence joins TRBV28 and TRBJ1-5; TRBD1 matches at 7 bases. The CDR3 consists of 15 residues. CDR1 is MDHEN, CDR2 SYDVKM, per germline. V was pared by 1 base and J by 6 bases, with 6 bases of the junction left unmatched. The CDR3 coding sequence is TGTGCCAGCAGTTTATTTGTAGGGGGCGGTCAGCCCCAGCATTTT. Its translation: CASSLFVGGGQPQHF.

The V gene is TRBV6-5, the J gene TRBJ1-2, with 9 bases matching TRBD1. V lost 6 bases, J lost 8 bases, and 7 bases stayed unmatched. The CDR3 runs to 13 residues. CDR1 and CDR2 (germline): MNHEY, SVGAGI. The CDR3: CASRAGTGRGYTF. The CDR3 DNA sequence: TGTGCCAGCAGGGCCGGGACAGGGAGAGGCTACACCTTC.

This clone came up once. The J gene is TRBJ2-2, the V gene TRBV7-8, with D perhaps matching TRBD2 (5 bases). This CDR3 contains 15 residues. V lost 1 base, J lost 5 bases, and 11 bases lay in between. Germline assignment: CDR1 SGHVS and CDR2 FQNEAQ. Here the CDR3 reads CASSLGRVGTGELFF. The CDR3 DNA is TGTGCCAGCAGCTTAGGGCGGGTGGGGACCGGGGAGCTGTTTTTT.

This clone was counted a few times. The chain employs TRBV19 and TRBJ1-5; D remains unclear. Trimming removed 2 bases from V and 3 bases from J, with 14 bases in between. Germline V CDR1 and CDR2: LNHDA, SQIVND (reference sequence). This CDR3 is built from 16 residues. CDR3 residues: CASSIFGNSLNQPQHF. CDR3 DNA: TGTGCCAGTAGTATATTCGGCAACAGCCTCAATCAGCCCCAGCATTTT. The full variable domain, with the rest looked up from reference TRBV19 and TRBJ1-5, is DGGITQSPKYLFRKEGQNVTLSCEQNLNHDAMYWYRQDPGQGLRLIYYSQIVNDFQKGDIAEGYSVSREKKESFPLTVTSAQKNPTAFYLCASSIFGNSLNQPQHFGDGTRLSIL.

V and J are TRBV28 and TRBJ1-1; TRBD1 matches 7 bases. Germline loops: CDR1 MDHEN, CDR2 SYDVKM. After removal of 6 bases from V and 11 bases from J, the junction contained 12 bases not matched to a gene. This CDR3 comprises 13 residues. The CDR3: CASRTGTALVAFF. DNA for the CDR3: TGTGCCAGCAGAACCGGGACAGCTTTAGTGGCTTTCTTT.

J is TRBJ2-5 and V is TRBV7-2, with D possibly TRBD2 on 6 matching bases. This CDR3 is built from 17 residues. Trimming took off 1 base at V and 2 bases at J, with 17 bases between the two ends. Germline V gives CDR1 SGHTA, CDR2 FQGNSA. CDR3 region: CASSLGSSARKQETQYF. The DNA of the CDR3 is TGTGCCAGCAGCTTAGGGTCTAGCGCACGAAAACAAGAGACCCAGTACTTC.

The V and J genes are TRBV28 and TRBJ1-2, with TRBD1 identical over 7 bases. Germline loops: CDR1 MDHEN, CDR2 SYDVKM. This CDR3 spans 16 amino acids. With V trimmed by 3 bases and J by 3 bases, 10 bases remained unmatched. CDR3: CASSFPVTGADYGYTF. The CDR3 nucleotides are TGTGCCAGCAGTTTTCCCGTCACAGGGGCTGACTATGGCTACACCTTC.

This chain uses TRBV29-1 with TRBJ1-5, with D tentatively TRBD1 (5 bases). The germline V gene has CDR1 SQVTM and CDR2 ANQGSEA. With 6 bases removed from V and 5 bases from J, the gap between germline ends came to 17 bases. The CDR3 spans 14 residues. The CDR3 nucleotides read TGCAGCGTGGTGACCGGGACTAAGGATCAGCCCCAGCATTTT. Protein product: CSVVTGTKDQPQHF.

V and J are TRBV11-2 and TRBJ2-7; TRBD1 agrees at 9 bases. Trimming cost V 4 bases and J 7 bases; bases outside gene matches: 5. This CDR3 has 13 residues. The germline CDR1 and CDR2 sequences are SGHAT and FQNNGV. DNA for the CDR3: TGTGCCAGCAGCTGGGACAGGGCCGGAGAGCAGTACTTC. This translates into CASSWDRAGEQYF. The full variable domain, rest sourced from reference TRBV11-2 and TRBJ2-7, is EAGVAQSPRYKIIEKRQSVAFWCNPISGHATLYWYQQILGQGPKLLIQFQNNGVVDDSQLPKDRFSAERLKGVDSTLKIQPAKLEDSAVYLCASSWDRAGEQYFGPGTRLTVT.

This chain uses TRBV5-4 with TRBJ2-3; D is unclear. From germline, CDR1 is SGHNT and CDR2 YYREEE (reference sequence). The CDR3 contains 15 residues. With 1 base removed from V and 0 bases from J, the gap between germline ends came to 9 bases. The CDR3 bases are TGTGCCAGCAGCTTGTCTCTTCCTAGCACAGATACGCAGTATTTT. It encodes CASSLSLPSTDTQYF. Full variable domain (rest looked up from reference TRBV5-4 and TRBJ2-3): ETGVTQSPTHLIKTRGQQVTLRCSSQSGHNTVSWYQQALGQGPQFIFQYYREEENGRGNFPPRFSGLQFPNYSSELNVNALELDDSALYLCASSLSLPSTDTQYFGPGTRLTVL.

The chain links TRBV6-1 to TRBJ2-1; a possible D gene is TRBD1 (5 bases). The CDR3 is made up of 13 amino acids. V dropped 3 bases and J dropped 4 bases, with 7 bases sitting between them. CDR1 is MNHNS and CDR2 is SASEGT in the germline V gene. CDR3 DNA sequence: TGTGCCAGCAGTGATCAGGGTTACAATGAGCAGTTCTTC. It yields the protein CASSDQGYNEQFF.

V gene TRBV5-1 combines with J gene TRBJ2-7; 9 bases fit TRBD1. V lost 0 bases, J lost 3 bases, and 7 bases stayed unmatched. The CDR3 extends over 16 amino acids. Per germline, CDR1 SGHRS and CDR2 YFSETQ. CDR3 DNA sequence: TGCGCCAGCAGCTTGGCCGGGACAGGGATCGGCTACGAGCAGTACTTC. Residues: CASSLAGTGIGYEQYF.

The genes are TRBV5-1 and TRBJ2-3; a weak D match, TRBD2 (5 bases). Per germline, CDR1 SGHRS and CDR2 YFSETQ. This CDR3 comprises 13 residues. V lost 1 base to trimming and J lost 3 bases, with 6 bases between them. CDR3 sequence reads: CASSLRGTDTQYF. Here the CDR3 DNA reads TGCGCCAGCAGCTTGCGGGGAACAGATACGCAGTATTTT.

The chain joins TRBV5-1 to TRBJ1-2, with 7 bases lining up with TRBD1. The V segment lost 4 bases and the J segment 5 bases; nucleotides outside the gene matches: 17. The CDR3 contains 17 residues. Germline V CDR1 and CDR2: SGHRS, YFSETQ. The CDR3 DNA reads TGCGCCAGCAGCCCACAACTCGGACAGGCGAAGCAATATGGCTACACCTTC. This translates into CASSPQLGQAKQYGYTF.

The chain has TRBV7-2 and TRBJ2-1; perhaps TRBD2 as D (5 bases). V was cut by 5 bases and J by 9 bases, with 11 bases left in between. The V gene's germline CDR1 is SGHTA and CDR2 FQGNSA. This CDR3 contains 12 residues. CDR3 bases: TGTGCCAGCAGCATCGGGGTAGTTGAGCAGTTCTTC. Its translation is CASSIGVVEQFF.

The chain is built from TRBV7-3 and TRBJ2-1, with 9 bases matching TRBD2. The CDR3 is 13 amino acids. Germline CDR1 reads SGHTA; CDR2 reads FQGTGA. The V and J ends lost 5 bases and 11 bases, in that order; junction bases with no gene match: 7. CDR3 sequence reads: CASSPGTSIKQFF. The CDR3 nucleotides are TGTGCCAGCAGCCCCGGGACTAGCATCAAGCAGTTCTTC.

The genes are TRBV27 and TRBJ2-2; a possible D gene is TRBD1 (5 bases). V was clipped by 8 bases and J by 3 bases, with 7 bases between them. The CDR3 runs 12 residues. CDR1 and CDR2 from the germline V gene are MNHEY and SMNVEV (reference sequence). Written as DNA, the CDR3 is TGTGCCAGCGAAGGGGACACCGGGGAGCTGTTTTTT. This encodes CASEGDTGELFF.

This chain joins TRBV5-1 and TRBJ1-1; 9 bases line up with TRBD1. This CDR3 is 14 amino acids long. The junction had 6 bases not matched to a gene; V was cut back by 4 bases and J by 5 bases. Per the germline V gene, CDR1 is SGHRS and CDR2 is YFSETQ. Here the CDR3 reads CASSIQGARTEAFF. Here the CDR3 DNA reads TGCGCCAGCAGCATACAGGGGGCGAGGACTGAAGCTTTCTTT.

The chain is built from TRBV7-2 and TRBJ1-5; D uncertain. The V end lost 4 bases, the J end lost 3 bases, and 7 bases lay between the germline ends. The CDR3 length is 13 residues. CDR1 and CDR2 (germline): SGHTA, FQGNSA. CDR3 DNA: TGTGCCAGCAGCTCCAGTACCAATCAGCCCCAGCATTTT. This encodes CASSSSTNQPQHF.